This T cell receptor (beta chain) is from a study of radiation and T cells in renal cell carcinoma. Whole-study context: Nephrectomy followed 15 Gy stereotactic body radiation by 4 weeks.

Study outcomes and limitations: No pretreatment tumor biopsies were available for baseline clonotypes. Top tumor clonotypes rose in blood 2 weeks post-radiation, then contracted.

Documented time point: baseline pretreatment blood. Treatment given: 15 Gy SBRT to primary tumor, nephrectomy 4 weeks later. Serial blood draws occurred at baseline and 2 and 4 weeks post-SBRT. This table comes from immunoSEQ multiplex PCR, and its TCRdb copy is limited to in-frame clones, with some not included. The table shows more than 75,000 clones, with 82% occurring only once. As to this clone: Its cognate antigen is unknown.

Trimming at V came to 6 bases and at J to 5 bases, leaving 9 bases not matched to a gene. Germline V gene lookup returns CDR1 MDHEN and CDR2 SYDVKM. This CDR3 comprises 14 residues. The chain has TRBV28 and TRBJ1-2; 7 bases match TRBD1. The sequencing here drew on blood, taken from a patient whose treatment included radiotherapy and nephrectomy. The clonotype originates from a man in his fifties or sixties with renal cell carcinoma. The CDR3 DNA is TGTGCCAGCAGCCCAGCGACAGGGAGATATGGCTACACCTTC. This codes for CASSPATGRYGYTF.